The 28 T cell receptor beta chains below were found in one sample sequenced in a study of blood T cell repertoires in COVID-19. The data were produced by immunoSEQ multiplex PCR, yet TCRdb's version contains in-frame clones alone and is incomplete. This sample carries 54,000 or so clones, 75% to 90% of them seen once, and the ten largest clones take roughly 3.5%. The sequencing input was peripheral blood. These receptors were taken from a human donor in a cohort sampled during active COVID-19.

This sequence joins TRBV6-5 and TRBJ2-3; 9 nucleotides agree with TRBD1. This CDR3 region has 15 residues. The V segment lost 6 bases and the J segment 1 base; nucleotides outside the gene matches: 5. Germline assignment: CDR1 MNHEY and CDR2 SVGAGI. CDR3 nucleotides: TGTGCCAGCAGAGACAGGGACAGGGGCACAGATACGCAGTATTTT. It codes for CASRDRDRGTDTQYF.

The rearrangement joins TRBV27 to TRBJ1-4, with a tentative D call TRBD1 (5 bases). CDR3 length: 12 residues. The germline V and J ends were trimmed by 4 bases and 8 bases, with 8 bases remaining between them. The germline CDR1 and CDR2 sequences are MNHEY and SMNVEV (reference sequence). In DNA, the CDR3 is TGTGCCAGCAGTTACCCAGGGGAAAAACTGTTTTTT. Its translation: CASSYPGEKLFF.

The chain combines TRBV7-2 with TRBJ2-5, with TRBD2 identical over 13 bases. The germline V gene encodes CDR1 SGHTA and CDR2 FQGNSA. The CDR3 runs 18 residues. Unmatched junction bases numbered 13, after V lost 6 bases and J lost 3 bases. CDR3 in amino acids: CASRPGLAGSYLEETQYF. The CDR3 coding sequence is TGTGCCAGCAGGCCGGGACTAGCGGGGTCGTATTTGGAAGAGACCCAGTACTTC. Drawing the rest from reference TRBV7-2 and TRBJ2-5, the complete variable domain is GAGVSQSPSNKVTEKGKDVELRCDPISGHTALYWYRQSLGQGLEFLIYFQGNSAPDKSGLPSDRFSAERTGGSVSTLTIQRTQQEDSAVYLCASRPGLAGSYLEETQYFGPGTRLLVL.

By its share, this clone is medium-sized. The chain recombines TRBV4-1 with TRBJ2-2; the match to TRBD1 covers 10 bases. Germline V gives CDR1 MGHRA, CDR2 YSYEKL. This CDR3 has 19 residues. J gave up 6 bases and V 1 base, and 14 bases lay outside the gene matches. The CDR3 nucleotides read TGCGCCAGCAGCCAAGTCGCTCCGGGACAGGGGCGTAGAGCCGGGGAGCTGTTTTTT. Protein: CASSQVAPGQGRRAGELFF.

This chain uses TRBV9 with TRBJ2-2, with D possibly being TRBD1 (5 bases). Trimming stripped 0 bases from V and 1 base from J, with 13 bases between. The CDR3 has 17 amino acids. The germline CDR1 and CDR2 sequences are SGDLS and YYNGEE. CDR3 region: CASSVDKWGWNTGELFF. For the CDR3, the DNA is TGTGCCAGCAGCGTAGATAAATGGGGCTGGAACACCGGGGAGCTGTTTTTT.

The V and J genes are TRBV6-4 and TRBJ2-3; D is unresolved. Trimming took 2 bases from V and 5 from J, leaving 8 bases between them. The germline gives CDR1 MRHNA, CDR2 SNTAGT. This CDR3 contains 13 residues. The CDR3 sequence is CASSDQAQDTQYF. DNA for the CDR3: TGTGCCAGCAGTGACCAAGCTCAAGATACGCAGTATTTT.

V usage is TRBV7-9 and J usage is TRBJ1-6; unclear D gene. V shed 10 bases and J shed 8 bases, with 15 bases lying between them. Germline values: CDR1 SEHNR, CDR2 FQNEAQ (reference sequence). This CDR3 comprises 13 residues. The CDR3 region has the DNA TGTGCCACCAGACTCCTTCGGGATTCACCCCTCCACTTT. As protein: CATRLLRDSPLHF.

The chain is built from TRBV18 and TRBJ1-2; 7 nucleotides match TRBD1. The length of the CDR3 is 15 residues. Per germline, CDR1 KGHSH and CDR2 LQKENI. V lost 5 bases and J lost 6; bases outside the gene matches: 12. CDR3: CASSSETGIGHGYTF. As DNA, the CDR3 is TGTGCCAGCTCATCTGAGACAGGGATAGGGCATGGCTACACCTTC. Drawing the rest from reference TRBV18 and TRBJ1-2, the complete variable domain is NAGVMQNPRHLVRRRGQEARLRCSPMKGHSHVYWYRQLPEEGLKFMVYLQKENIIDESGMPKERFSAEFPKEGPSILRIQQVVRGDSAAYFCASSSETGIGHGYTFGSGTRLTVV.

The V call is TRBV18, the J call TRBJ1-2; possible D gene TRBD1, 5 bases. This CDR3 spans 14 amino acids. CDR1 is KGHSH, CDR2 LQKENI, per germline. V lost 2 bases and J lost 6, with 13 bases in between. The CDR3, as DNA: TGTGCCAGCTCACCATTCGATGCAGGGAATGGCTACACCTTC. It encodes CASSPFDAGNGYTF.

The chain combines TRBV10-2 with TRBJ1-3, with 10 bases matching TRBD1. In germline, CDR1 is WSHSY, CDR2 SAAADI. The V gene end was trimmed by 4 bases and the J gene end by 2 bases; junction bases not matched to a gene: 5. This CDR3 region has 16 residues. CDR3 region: CASSGFGQGAGNTIYF. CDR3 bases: TGCGCCAGCAGTGGATTTGGACAGGGGGCTGGAAACACCATATATTTT.

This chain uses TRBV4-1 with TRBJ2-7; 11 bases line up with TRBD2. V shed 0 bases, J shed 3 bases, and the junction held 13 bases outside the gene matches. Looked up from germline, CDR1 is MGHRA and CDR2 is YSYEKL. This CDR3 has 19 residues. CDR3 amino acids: CASSQDPSELAGDNYEQYF. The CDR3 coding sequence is TGCGCCAGCAGCCAAGATCCGTCAGAACTAGCGGGAGATAACTACGAGCAGTACTTC.

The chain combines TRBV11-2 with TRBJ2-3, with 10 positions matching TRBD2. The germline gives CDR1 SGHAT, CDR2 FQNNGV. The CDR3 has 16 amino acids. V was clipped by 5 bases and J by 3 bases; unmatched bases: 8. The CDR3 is CASSLRLAGVTDTQYF. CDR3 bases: TGTGCCAGCAGCCTACGGCTAGCGGGAGTTACAGATACGCAGTATTTT.

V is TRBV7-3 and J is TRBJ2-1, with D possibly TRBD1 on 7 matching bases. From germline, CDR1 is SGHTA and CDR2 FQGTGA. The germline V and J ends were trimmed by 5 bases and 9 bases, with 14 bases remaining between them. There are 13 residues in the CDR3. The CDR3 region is CASSAAGGGEQFF. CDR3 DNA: TGTGCCAGCAGCGCGGCAGGGGGAGGTGAGCAGTTCTTC.

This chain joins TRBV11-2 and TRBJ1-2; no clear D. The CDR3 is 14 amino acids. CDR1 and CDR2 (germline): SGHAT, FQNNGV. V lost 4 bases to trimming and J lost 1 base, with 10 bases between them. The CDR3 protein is CASSSGSLNYGYTF. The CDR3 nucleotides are TGTGCCAGCAGCTCCGGGTCGCTTAACTATGGCTACACCTTC.

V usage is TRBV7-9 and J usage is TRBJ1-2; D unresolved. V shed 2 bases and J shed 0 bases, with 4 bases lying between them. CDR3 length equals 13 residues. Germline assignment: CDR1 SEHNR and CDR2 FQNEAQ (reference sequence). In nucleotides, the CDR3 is TGTGCCAGCAGCTTATCGGCTAACTATGGCTACACCTTC. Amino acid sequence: CASSLSANYGYTF.

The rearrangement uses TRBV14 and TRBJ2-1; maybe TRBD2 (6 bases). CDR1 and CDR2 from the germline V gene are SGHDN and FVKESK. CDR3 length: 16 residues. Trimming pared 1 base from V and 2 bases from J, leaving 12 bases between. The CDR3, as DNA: TGTGCCAGCAGCCAAGGTGTGCGGGGCGCCTACAATGAGCAGTTCTTC. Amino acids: CASSQGVRGAYNEQFF.

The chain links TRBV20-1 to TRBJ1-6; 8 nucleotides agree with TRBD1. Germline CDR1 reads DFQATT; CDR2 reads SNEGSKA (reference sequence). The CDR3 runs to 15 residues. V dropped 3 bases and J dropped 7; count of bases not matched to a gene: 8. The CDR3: CSASSSGGSNSPLHF. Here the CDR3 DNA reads TGCAGTGCTAGTTCGTCAGGGGGCTCAAATTCACCCCTCCACTTT.

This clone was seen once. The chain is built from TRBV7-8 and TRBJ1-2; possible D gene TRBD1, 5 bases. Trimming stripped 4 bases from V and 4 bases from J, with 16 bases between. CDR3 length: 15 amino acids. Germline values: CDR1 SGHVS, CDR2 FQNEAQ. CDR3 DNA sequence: TGTGCCAGCAGCTCCCGACAGACCCTACGCTATGGCTACACCTTC. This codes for CASSSRQTLRYGYTF.

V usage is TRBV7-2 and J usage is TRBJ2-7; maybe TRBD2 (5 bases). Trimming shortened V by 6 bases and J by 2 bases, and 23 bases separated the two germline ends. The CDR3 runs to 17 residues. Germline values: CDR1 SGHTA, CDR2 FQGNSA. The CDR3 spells CASSFLQFSSKTYEQYF. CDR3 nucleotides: TGTGCCAGCAGTTTTCTTCAGTTCTCTAGCAAAACCTACGAGCAGTACTTC.

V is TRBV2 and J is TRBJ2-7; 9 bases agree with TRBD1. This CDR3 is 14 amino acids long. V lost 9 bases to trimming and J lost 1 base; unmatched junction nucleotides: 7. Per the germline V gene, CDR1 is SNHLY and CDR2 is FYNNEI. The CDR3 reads CASNTGGASYEQYF. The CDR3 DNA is TGTGCCAGTAACACAGGGGGCGCGTCCTACGAGCAGTACTTC.

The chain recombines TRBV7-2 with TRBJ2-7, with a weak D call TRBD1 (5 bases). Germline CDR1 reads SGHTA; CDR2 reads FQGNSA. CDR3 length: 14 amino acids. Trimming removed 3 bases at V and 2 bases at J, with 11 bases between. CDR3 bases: TGTGCCAGCAGCTTTTACAGGAGTACCTACGAGCAGTACTTC. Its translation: CASSFYRSTYEQYF.

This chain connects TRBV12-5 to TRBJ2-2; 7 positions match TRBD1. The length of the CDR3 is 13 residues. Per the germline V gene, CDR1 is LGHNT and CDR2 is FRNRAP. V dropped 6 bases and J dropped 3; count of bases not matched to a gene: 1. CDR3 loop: CASGTGYTGELFF. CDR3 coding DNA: TGTGCTAGTGGGACAGGGTACACCGGGGAGCTGTTTTTT.

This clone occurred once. In DNA, the CDR3 is TGTGCCAGCAGTCGAGGAGGGAGGACCGGGGAGCTGTTTTTT. Amino acids: CASSRGGRTGELFF. The chain employs TRBV27 and TRBJ2-2; D perhaps matches TRBD2 (6 bases). V was shortened by 5 bases and J by 5 bases, with 12 bases between the two germline ends. The CDR3 sequence is 14 residues long. CDR1 MNHEY and CDR2 SMNVEV come from the germline V gene (reference sequence).

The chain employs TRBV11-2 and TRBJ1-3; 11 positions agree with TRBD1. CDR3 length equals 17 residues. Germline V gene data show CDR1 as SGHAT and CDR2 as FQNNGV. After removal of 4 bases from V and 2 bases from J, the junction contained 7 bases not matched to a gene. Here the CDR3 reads CASSSPDRGQAGNTIYF. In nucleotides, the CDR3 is TGTGCCAGCAGCTCTCCGGACAGGGGGCAAGCTGGAAACACCATATATTTT.

CDR3 nucleotide sequence: TGTGCCAGCAGTGAGAGGACAGGGATGACAGATACGCAGTATTTT. It codes for CASSERTGMTDTQYF. This chain connects TRBV6-2 or TRBV6-3 to TRBJ2-3, with TRBD1 matching 8 bases. Germline V gene lookup returns CDR1 MNHEY and CDR2 SVGEGT. Trimming at V came to 5 bases and at J to 3 bases, leaving 7 bases not matched to a gene. This CDR3 has 15 amino acids.

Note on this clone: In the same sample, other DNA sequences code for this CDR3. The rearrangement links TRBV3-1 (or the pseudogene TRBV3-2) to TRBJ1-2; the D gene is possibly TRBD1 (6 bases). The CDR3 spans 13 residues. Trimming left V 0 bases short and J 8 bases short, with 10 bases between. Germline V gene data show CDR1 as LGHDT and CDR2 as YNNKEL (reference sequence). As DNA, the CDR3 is TGTGCCAGCAGCCAAGAGGGGGCGAGAGGCTACACCTTC. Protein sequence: CASSQEGARGYTF.

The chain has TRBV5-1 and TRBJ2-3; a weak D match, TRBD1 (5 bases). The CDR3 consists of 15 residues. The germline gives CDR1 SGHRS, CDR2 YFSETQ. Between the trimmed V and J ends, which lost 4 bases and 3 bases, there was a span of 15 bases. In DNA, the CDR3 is TGCGCCAGCAGCCACCGAATGGGGCTTACAGATACGCAGTATTTT. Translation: CASSHRMGLTDTQYF.

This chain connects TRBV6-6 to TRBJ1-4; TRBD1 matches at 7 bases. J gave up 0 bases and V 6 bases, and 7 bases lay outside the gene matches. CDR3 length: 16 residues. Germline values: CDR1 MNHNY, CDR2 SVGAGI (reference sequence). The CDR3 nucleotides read TGTGCCAGCAGCCCCGGGACAGAGACAACTAATGAAAAACTGTTTTTT. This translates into CASSPGTETTNEKLFF.